This TCR beta chain was identified during a study of T cells in Graves' hyperthyroidism and ophthalmopathy. CDR1 is MNHNS and CDR2 is SASEGT in the germline V gene. The CDR3 contains 17 residues. The V gene end was trimmed by 7 bases and the J gene end by 0 bases; junction bases not matched to a gene: 14. This clonotype was counted ten times or more. Researchers took RNA transcripts and amplified the TCR beta CDR3 regions from them. TCR CDR3 underwent first-round RT-PCR with the HTBI primer set. TCRdb re-called the multiplex PCR reads with MiXCR, one entry per CDR3 protein. In the table there are roughly 640,000 distinct CDR3 sequences, roughly 15% of which are singletons.

The chain carries TRBV6-1 and TRBJ1-1; 7 bases agree with TRBD1. This receptor was obtained from a woman aged 40 to 50 with Graves' ophthalmopathy. Sequencing input: blood. The CDR3 sequence: CASTHGTVRGMNTEAFF. The CDR3 coding sequence is TGTGCCAGCACCCACGGGACAGTCAGGGGGATGAACACTGAAGCTTTCTTT.